This TCR beta chain came from a study of control samples from healthy donors and cancer patients. Clones were sequenced by immunoSEQ multiplex PCR, and TCRdb holds only the in-frame ones, with some missing. This table holds around 100,000 clones, about 90% found once. Germline CDR1 SGHDT, CDR2 YYEEEE. The CDR3 length is 13 residues. Trimming took 3 bases from V and 3 from J, leaving 10 bases between them. The sample was blood. This clonotype was sampled from a woman aged 45-65 years in good health. The chain uses TRBV5-6 and TRBJ2-7; D is unclear. The CDR3 sequence is CASSSGRFYEQYF. The CDR3 region has the DNA TGTGCCAGCAGCTCAGGACGGTTCTACGAGCAGTACTTC.